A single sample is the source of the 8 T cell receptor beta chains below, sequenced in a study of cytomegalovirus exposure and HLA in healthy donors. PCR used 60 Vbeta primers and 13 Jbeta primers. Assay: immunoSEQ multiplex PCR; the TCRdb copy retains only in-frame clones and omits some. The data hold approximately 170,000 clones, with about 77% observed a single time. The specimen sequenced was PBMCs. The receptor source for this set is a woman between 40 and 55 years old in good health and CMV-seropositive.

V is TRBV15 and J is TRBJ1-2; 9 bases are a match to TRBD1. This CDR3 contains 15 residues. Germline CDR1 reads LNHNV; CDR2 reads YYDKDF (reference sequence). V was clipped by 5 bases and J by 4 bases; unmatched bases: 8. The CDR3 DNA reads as TGTGCCACCAGCGCCCCCGGGACAGGGAGCTATGGCTACACCTTC. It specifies CATSAPGTGSYGYTF.

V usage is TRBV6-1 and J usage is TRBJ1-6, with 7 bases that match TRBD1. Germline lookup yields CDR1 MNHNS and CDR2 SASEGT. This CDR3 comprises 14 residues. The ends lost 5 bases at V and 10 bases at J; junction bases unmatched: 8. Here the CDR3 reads CASSLTGNSSPLHF. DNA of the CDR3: TGTGCCAGCAGTTTGACAGGGAACAGCTCACCCCTCCACTTT.

CDR3 in amino acids: CASSFVPSQDSPLHF. The CDR3 DNA sequence: TGTGCCAGCAGCTTCGTGCCCTCACAGGATTCACCCCTCCACTTT. The rearrangement uses TRBV7-6 and TRBJ1-6; D possibly corresponds to TRBD1 (5 bases). V gave up 3 bases and J gave up 8 bases, with 14 bases separating them. CDR1 and CDR2 from the germline V gene are SGHVS and FNYEAQ. The CDR3 is 15 amino acids.

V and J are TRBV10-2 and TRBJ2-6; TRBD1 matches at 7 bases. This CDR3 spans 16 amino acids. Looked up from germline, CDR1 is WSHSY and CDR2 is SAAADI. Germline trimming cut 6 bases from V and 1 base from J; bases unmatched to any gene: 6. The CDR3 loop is CASRAGGSSGANVLTF. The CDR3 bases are TGCGCCAGCAGGGCAGGGGGAAGTTCTGGGGCCAACGTCCTGACTTTC.

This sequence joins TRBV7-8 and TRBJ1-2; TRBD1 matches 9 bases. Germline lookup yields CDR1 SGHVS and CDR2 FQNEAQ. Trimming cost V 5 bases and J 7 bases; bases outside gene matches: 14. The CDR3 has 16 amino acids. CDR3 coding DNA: TGTGCCAGCAGCCAATACACTCCGGGACAGGGTCTTGGCTACACCTTC. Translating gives CASSQYTPGQGLGYTF.

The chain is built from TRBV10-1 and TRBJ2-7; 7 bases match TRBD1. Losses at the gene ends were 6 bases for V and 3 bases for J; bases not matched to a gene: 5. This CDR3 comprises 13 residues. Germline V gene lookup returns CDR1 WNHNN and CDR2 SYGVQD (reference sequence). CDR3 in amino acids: CASSSGQNYEQYF. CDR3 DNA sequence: TGCGCCAGCAGCTCGGGACAGAACTACGAGCAGTACTTC.

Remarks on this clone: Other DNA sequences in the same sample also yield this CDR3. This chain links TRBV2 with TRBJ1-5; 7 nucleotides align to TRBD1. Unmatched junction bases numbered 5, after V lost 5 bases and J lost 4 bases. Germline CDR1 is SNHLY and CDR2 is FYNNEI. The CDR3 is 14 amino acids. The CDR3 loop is CASSRTGSNQPQHF. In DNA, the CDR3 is TGTGCCAGCAGTCGGACAGGTTCGAATCAGCCCCAGCATTTT.

CDR3 coding DNA: TGTGCCAGCAGCTCGACAGGCTCTGGAAACACCATATATTTT. This sequence encodes CASSSTGSGNTIYF. V gene TRBV5-6 combines with J gene TRBJ1-3; D perhaps matches TRBD1 (6 bases). The V end lost 3 bases, the J end lost 0 bases, and 7 bases lay between the germline ends. This CDR3 has 14 residues. Germline CDR1 and CDR2: SGHDT and YYEEEE.